Shown below are 20 T cell receptor beta chains from a single sample sequenced in a study of T cells in Graves' hyperthyroidism and ophthalmopathy. Amplified TCR beta CDR3 regions came from RNA transcripts. HTBI primers drove first-round RT-PCR of the TCR CDR3. TCRdb independently ran MiXCR on the multiplex PCR reads; one entry per CDR3 protein. The data show a few hundred thousand distinct CDR3 sequences, around 18% seen once. Sequencing input: blood. The source of these receptors is a man younger than 35 with Graves' ophthalmopathy.

This clonotype was counted many times. The CDR3: CASSKPGAHEQYF. Here the CDR3 DNA reads TGTGCCAGCAGCAAGCCGGGGGCCCACGAGCAGTACTTC. The chain couples TRBV28 to TRBJ2-7, with D perhaps being TRBD1 or TRBD2 (6 bases each). In germline, CDR1 is MDHEN, CDR2 SYDVKM. The CDR3 spans 13 residues. V lost 6 bases and J 5 bases, leaving 14 bases between the germline ends.

The sample holds a few counts of this clonotype. V is TRBV5-1 and J is TRBJ2-7, with a possible D match to TRBD1 (5 bases). The CDR3 extends over 15 amino acids. Trimming removed 2 bases at V and 0 bases at J, with 12 bases between. Germline CDR1 reads SGHRS; CDR2 reads YFSETQ. CDR3 residues: CASSFGRDSSYEQYF. The CDR3 nucleotides are TGCGCCAGCAGCTTTGGGCGAGACAGCTCCTACGAGCAGTACTTC.

In its sample, this clonotype was seen a few times. This sequence joins TRBV29-1 and TRBJ2-3; D is unresolved. Germline CDR1 reads SQVTM; CDR2 reads ANQGSEA. V lost 7 bases, J lost 6 bases, and 11 bases lay in between. CDR3 length equals 11 residues. Here the CDR3 DNA reads TGCAGCGCCCACCCTGGGGATACGCAGTATTTT. Protein sequence: CSAHPGDTQYF.

This clonotype was seen more than once but under ten times. The chain uses TRBV3-1 and TRBJ2-1, with a tentative D call TRBD2 (6 bases). V was cut by 4 bases and J by 7 bases, with 11 bases left in between. Germline assignment: CDR1 LGHDT and CDR2 YNNKEL (reference sequence). The CDR3 runs 13 residues. The CDR3 sequence is CASSLSAGNEQFF. The CDR3 DNA sequence: TGTGCCAGCAGCCTTTCGGCGGGGAATGAGCAGTTCTTC.

The rearrangement links TRBV2 to TRBJ2-7; 9 nucleotides align to TRBD1. The CDR3 consists of 14 residues. V lost 7 bases and J lost 7; bases outside the gene matches: 11. Germline values: CDR1 SNHLY, CDR2 FYNNEI. DNA of the CDR3: TGTGCCAGCAATCCCGGGACAGGGAGGGGGGAGCAGTACTTC. Its translation: CASNPGTGRGEQYF. The whole variable domain, filled in from reference TRBV2 and TRBJ2-7, reads EPEVTQTPSHQVTQMGQEVILRCVPISNHLYFYWYRQILGQKVEFLVSFYNNEISEKSEIFDDQFSVERPDGSNFTLKIRSTKLEDSAMYFCASNPGTGRGEQYFGPGTRLTVT.

This clonotype was counted many times. V gene TRBV7-3 combines with J gene TRBJ1-1; 7 bases map to TRBD1. V gave up 2 bases and J gave up 4 bases; unmatched junction bases: 4. CDR1 and CDR2 (germline): SGHTA, FQGTGA. There are 14 residues in the CDR3. The CDR3: CASSLRGDSTEAFF. The CDR3 DNA reads TGTGCCAGCAGCTTACGGGGGGACAGCACTGAAGCTTTCTTT.

Ten or more counts support this clonotype. V gene TRBV2 combines with J gene TRBJ1-6; no clear D gene. Germline assignment: CDR1 SNHLY and CDR2 FYNNEI. This CDR3 has 19 residues. Trimming removed 6 bases at V and 2 bases at J, with 23 bases between. The CDR3 DNA is TGTGCCAGCAGCACCCGGCACCCGACGACTACTACCTATAATTCACCCCTCCACTTT. This encodes CASSTRHPTTTTYNSPLHF. Variable domain in full (rest from reference TRBV2 and TRBJ1-6): EPEVTQTPSHQVTQMGQEVILRCVPISNHLYFYWYRQILGQKVEFLVSFYNNEISEKSEIFDDQFSVERPDGSNFTLKIRSTKLEDSAMYFCASSTRHPTTTTYNSPLHFGNGTRLTVT.

This chain connects TRBV6-2 or TRBV6-3 to TRBJ2-7, with D hard to call. V lost 5 bases, J lost 7 bases, and 21 bases lay in between. The CDR3 contains 15 residues. Looked up from germline, CDR1 is MNHEY and CDR2 is SVGEGT. CDR3 residues: CASSDQAWQAREQYF. CDR3 DNA sequence: TGTGCCAGCAGTGACCAAGCTTGGCAGGCGAGGGAGCAGTACTTC.

This clonotype was detected a few times. V gene TRBV12-3 or TRBV12-4 combines with J gene TRBJ2-7; a weak D match, TRBD1 (5 bases). V dropped 1 base and J dropped 0 bases, with 10 bases sitting between them. The CDR3 covers 15 residues. CDR3 region: CASSLGLGASYEQYF. In DNA form, the CDR3 reads TGTGCCAGCAGTTTAGGGTTAGGGGCCTCCTACGAGCAGTACTTC.

This chain links TRBV11-2 with TRBJ1-1, with 7 positions matching TRBD1. The V gene's germline CDR1 is SGHAT and CDR2 FQNNGV. CDR3 size: 14 residues. V lost 5 bases to trimming and J lost 5 bases; unmatched junction nucleotides: 8. The CDR3 nucleotides read TGTGCCAGCAGCCCCCAGGGGGGGATGACTGAAGCTTTCTTT. Encoded protein: CASSPQGGMTEAFF.

The V call is TRBV5-1, the J call TRBJ2-5; 10 nucleotides line up with TRBD1. The CDR3 totals 18 residues. Germline lookup yields CDR1 SGHRS and CDR2 YFSETQ. Losses at the gene ends were 4 bases for V and 5 bases for J; bases not matched to a gene: 17. This chain's CDR3 is CASSRTRGTGASAETQYF. The CDR3 region has the DNA TGCGCCAGCAGCCGAACAAGAGGGACAGGGGCGTCGGCGGAGACCCAGTACTTC.

This clonotype was seen a few times. The rearrangement uses TRBV9 and TRBJ1-5; D remains unclear. V lost 2 bases, J lost 4 bases, and 7 bases lay in between. Looked up from germline, CDR1 is SGDLS and CDR2 is YYNGEE. The CDR3 is 13 amino acids. The CDR3 loop is CASSVSQNQPQHF. The DNA for the CDR3 is TGTGCCAGCAGCGTCAGCCAGAATCAGCCCCAGCATTTT.

This clonotype was picked up a small number of times. CDR3 loop: CASSYDPAVNSPLHF. The CDR3 DNA sequence: TGTGCCAGCAGTTATGACCCGGCGGTAAATTCACCCCTCCACTTT. This chain links TRBV6-1 with TRBJ1-6, with D unclear. The CDR3 runs 15 residues. CDR1 and CDR2 (germline): MNHNS, SASEGT. V lost 5 bases to trimming and J lost 7 bases, with 15 bases between them.

This clonotype was found many times. This rearrangement joins TRBV28 to TRBJ2-7; 9 nucleotides line up with TRBD1. The CDR3 has 13 residues. With V trimmed by 5 bases and J by 4 bases, 3 bases remained unmatched. CDR1 is MDHEN and CDR2 is SYDVKM in the germline V gene. The CDR3 spells CASSHGTGYEQYF. The CDR3 DNA reads TGTGCCAGCAGTCACGGGACAGGGTACGAGCAGTACTTC.

This rearrangement joins TRBV3-1 to TRBJ2-7; 11 nucleotides agree with TRBD2. Trimming removed 6 bases from V and 9 bases from J; junction bases left unmatched: 10. Per the germline V gene, CDR1 is LGHDT and CDR2 is YNNKEL (reference sequence). The CDR3 runs 14 residues. The CDR3 region is CASSPLAGAKGQYF. The CDR3, as DNA: TGTGCCAGCAGTCCACTAGCGGGGGCGAAAGGGCAGTACTTC.

This chain links TRBV11-2 with TRBJ2-2; TRBD1 or TRBD2 may be the D gene (7 bases each). This CDR3 comprises 17 residues. The germline V gene encodes CDR1 SGHAT and CDR2 FQNNGV. The ends were cut back, 4 bases at V and 1 base at J, with 16 bases in the middle. The CDR3 coding sequence is TGTGCCAGCAGCTACAGGGGCGGGGGTCTGAACACCGGGGAGCTGTTTTTT. This codes for CASSYRGGGLNTGELFF.

By share of the sample, this clonotype is medium-sized. The chain links TRBV3-1 to TRBJ1-1; D may be TRBD1 (5 bases). Trimming cost V 3 bases and J 11 bases, with 16 bases left between them. The CDR3 is 13 residues long. The germline CDR1 and CDR2 sequences are LGHDT and YNNKEL (reference sequence). The CDR3: CASSHSGPNFAFF. In DNA form, the CDR3 reads TGTGCCAGCAGCCACTCGGGGCCAAACTTCGCTTTCTTT. The entire variable domain, with the rest obtained from reference TRBV3-1 and TRBJ1-1, is as follows: DTAVSQTPKYLVTQMGNDKSIKCEQNLGHDTMYWYKQDSKKFLKIMFSYNNKELIINETVPNRFSPKSPDKAHLNLHINSLELGDSAVYFCASSHSGPNFAFFGQGTRLTVV.

This clonotype was counted between two and nine times. The CDR3: CASSLGPTASYEQYF. In DNA form, the CDR3 reads TGTGCCAGCAGCTTAGGGCCGACGGCCTCCTACGAGCAGTACTTC. The chain has TRBV11-2 and TRBJ2-7, with D unresolved. The V end was cut by 1 base, the J end by 0 bases, with 10 bases between. The CDR3 runs to 15 residues. Per germline, CDR1 SGHAT and CDR2 FQNNGV.

This clonotype showed up just a few times. The chain uses TRBV24-1 and TRBJ2-1; D is unclear. The V and J ends lost 4 bases and 8 bases respectively, with 8 bases between them. Germline-derived CDR1 and CDR2 are KGHDR and SFDVKD. CDR3 length: 12 amino acids. Here the CDR3 reads CATSDETYEQFF. CDR3 nucleotide sequence: TGTGCCACCAGTGACGAGACATATGAGCAGTTCTTC.

Notes on this clonotype: A much larger clonotype is one base distant, so this may be a read error. This chain links TRBV12-3 or TRBV12-4 with TRBJ1-6; D is uncertain. Trimming stripped 3 bases from V and 13 bases from J, with 10 bases between. This CDR3 contains 12 residues. The CDR3 sequence is CASSLARIPLHF. CDR3 DNA: TGTGCCAGCAGTTTGGCGAGGATTCCCCTCCACTTT.